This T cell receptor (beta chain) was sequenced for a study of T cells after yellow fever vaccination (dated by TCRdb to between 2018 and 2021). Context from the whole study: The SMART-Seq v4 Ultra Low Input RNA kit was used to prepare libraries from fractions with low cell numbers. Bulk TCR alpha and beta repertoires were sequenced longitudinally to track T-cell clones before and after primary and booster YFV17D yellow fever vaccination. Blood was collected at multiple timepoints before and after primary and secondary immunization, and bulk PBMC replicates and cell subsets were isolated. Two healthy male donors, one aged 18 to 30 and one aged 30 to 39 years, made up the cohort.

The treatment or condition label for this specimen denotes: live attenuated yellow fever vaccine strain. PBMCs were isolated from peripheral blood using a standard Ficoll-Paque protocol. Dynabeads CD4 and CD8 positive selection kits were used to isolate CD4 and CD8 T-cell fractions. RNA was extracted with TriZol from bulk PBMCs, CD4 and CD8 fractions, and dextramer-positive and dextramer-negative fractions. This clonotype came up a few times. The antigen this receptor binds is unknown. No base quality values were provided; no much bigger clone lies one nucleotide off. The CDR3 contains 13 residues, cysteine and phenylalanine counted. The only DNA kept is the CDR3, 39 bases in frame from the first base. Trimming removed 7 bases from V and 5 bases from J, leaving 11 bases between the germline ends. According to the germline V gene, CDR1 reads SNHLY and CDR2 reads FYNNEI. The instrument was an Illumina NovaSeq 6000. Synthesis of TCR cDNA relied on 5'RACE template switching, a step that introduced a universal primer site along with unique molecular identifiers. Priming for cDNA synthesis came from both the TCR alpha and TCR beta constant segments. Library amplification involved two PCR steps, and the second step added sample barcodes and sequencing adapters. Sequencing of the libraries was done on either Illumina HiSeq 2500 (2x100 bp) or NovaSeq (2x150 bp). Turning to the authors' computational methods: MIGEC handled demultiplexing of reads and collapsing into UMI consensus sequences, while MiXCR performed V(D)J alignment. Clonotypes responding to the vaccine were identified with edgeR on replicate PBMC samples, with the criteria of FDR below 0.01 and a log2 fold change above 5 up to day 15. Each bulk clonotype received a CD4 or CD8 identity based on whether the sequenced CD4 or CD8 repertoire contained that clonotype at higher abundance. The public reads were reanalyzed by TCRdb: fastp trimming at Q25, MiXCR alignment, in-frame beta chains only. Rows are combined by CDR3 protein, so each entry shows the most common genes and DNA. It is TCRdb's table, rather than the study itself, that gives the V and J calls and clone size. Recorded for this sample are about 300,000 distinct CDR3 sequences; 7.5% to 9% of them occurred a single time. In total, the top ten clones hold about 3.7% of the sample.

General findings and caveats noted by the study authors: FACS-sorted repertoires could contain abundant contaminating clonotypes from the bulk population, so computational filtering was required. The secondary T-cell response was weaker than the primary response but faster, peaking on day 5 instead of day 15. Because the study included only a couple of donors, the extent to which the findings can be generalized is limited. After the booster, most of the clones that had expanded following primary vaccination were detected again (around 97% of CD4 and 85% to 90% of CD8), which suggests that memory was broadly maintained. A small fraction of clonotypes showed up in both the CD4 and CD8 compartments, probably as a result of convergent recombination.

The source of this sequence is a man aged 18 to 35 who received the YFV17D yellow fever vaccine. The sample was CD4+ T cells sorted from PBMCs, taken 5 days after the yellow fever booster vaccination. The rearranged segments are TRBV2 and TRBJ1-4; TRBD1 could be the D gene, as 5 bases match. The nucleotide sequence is TGTGCCAGCATCAGGGCTCAAAATGAAAAACTGTTTTTT. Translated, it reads CASIRAQNEKLFF.